The T cell receptor (beta chain) described here comes from a study of cytomegalovirus exposure and HLA in healthy donors. Study-level results: Common viral pathogens (according to a later analysis) appeared linked to several of the most significant clusters.

The V segment lost 4 bases and the J segment 7 bases; nucleotides outside the gene matches: 11. The CDR3 extends over 15 amino acids. Germline CDR1 reads SQVTM; CDR2 reads ANQGSEA. As for this clone: Its antigen remains unknown.

PCR involved 60 Vbeta and 13 Jbeta primers. Measured with immunoSEQ multiplex PCR; TCRdb has only the in-frame clones, and not every one. The profile covers 100,000 to 150,000 clones, with around 80% appearing a single time and approximately 0.22% taken by the ten largest. Sequencing input: PBMCs. V usage is TRBV29-1 and J usage is TRBJ2-1, with 9 bases that match TRBD2. The sequence came from a man aged 45-65 years in good health and CMV-seronegative. The CDR3 here is CSVGGGGRAGNEQFF. The CDR3 DNA sequence: TGCAGCGTTGGAGGGGGCGGGAGGGCGGGGAATGAGCAGTTCTTC.